The rows below give T cell receptor beta chains drawn from one sample of a study of shared clonotypes between healthy human individuals. Profiling relied on immunoSEQ multiplex PCR, and the TCRdb table lists in-frame clones only, not all of them. The data contain 1.5 million to 2.5 million clones, roughly 95% of them singletons. Material for sequencing was naive CD8+ T cells sorted from blood. These receptors all stem from a man aged 18 to 29 in good health. Both conserved end residues are part of each CDR3. A D gene is named only where the DNA matches it firmly. Size is omitted from some rows. Given values are once, few, many or a class for expanded clones.

CDR3: CASSSSRGRAKEGYEQYF
DNA: TGTGCCAGCAGCTCTTCTCGTGGACGGGCTAAAGAAGGCTACGAGCAGTACTTC
V: TRBV7-6
D: .
J: TRBJ2-7
size: .

CDR3: CAWSVLSGGVDSTDTQYF
DNA: TGTGCCTGGAGTGTACTTAGCGGGGGGGTGGATAGCACAGATACGCAGTATTTT
V: TRBV30
D: TRBD2
J: TRBJ2-3
size: .

CDR3: CASSLVGGLEAFF
DNA: TGCGCCAGCAGCTTGGTTGGGGGTCTTGAAGCTTTCTTT
V: TRBV5-1
D: .
J: TRBJ1-1
size: once

CDR3: CASSPDELRGYENIVILSLHF
DNA: TGTGCCAGCAGCCCCGATGAACTCAGGGGGTACGAGAATATAGTAATTCTTTCCCTCCACTTT
V: TRBV28
D: TRBD1
J: TRBJ1-6
size: .

CDR3: CASSQDRISLGAEAFF
DNA: TGCGCCAGCAGCCAAGATCGGATTAGTCTCGGGGCTGAAGCTTTCTTT
V: TRBV4-1
D: .
J: TRBJ1-1
size: .

CDR3: CASSLDPSFVYEQYF
DNA: TGCGCCAGCAGCTTGGATCCCAGCTTCGTCTACGAGCAGTACTTC
V: TRBV5-1
D: .
J: TRBJ2-7
size: .

CDR3: CASSLQGIRDTQYF
DNA: TGTGCCAGCAGCTTACAGGGGATTAGAGATACGCAGTATTTT
V: TRBV7-8
D: .
J: TRBJ2-3
size: .

CDR3: CASSQIPAGTGLYEQYF
DNA: TGCGCCAGCAGCCAAATCCCCGCCGGGACAGGACTCTACGAGCAGTACTTC
V: TRBV4-1
D: TRBD1
J: TRBJ2-7
size: .

CDR3: CASSPDRGPYGYTF
DNA: TGTGCCAGCAGTCCCGACAGGGGACCCTATGGCTACACCTTC
V: TRBV2
D: TRBD1
J: TRBJ1-2
size: .

CDR3: CASSFLSGGDTQYF
DNA: TGTGCCAGCAGCTTTCTTAGCGGGGGTGATACGCAGTATTTT
V: TRBV5-4
D: TRBD2
J: TRBJ2-3
size: once

CDR3: CSADTSGAFF
DNA: TGCAGTGCTGACACCTCCGGAGCTTTCTTT
V: TRBV20-1
D: .
J: TRBJ1-1
size: .

CDR3: CAGEGQVGGYTF
DNA: TGTGCCGGGGAGGGGCAAGTAGGCGGCTACACCTTC
V: TRBV6-1
D: .
J: TRBJ1-2
size: .

CDR3: CASSLGWGVEQYF
DNA: TGTGCCAGCAGCTTAGGGTGGGGTGTCGAGCAGTACTTC
V: TRBV7-6
D: .
J: TRBJ2-7
size: once

CDR3: CASSPTQGPYEQYF
DNA: TGTGCCAGCAGCCCCACACAGGGGCCCTACGAGCAGTACTTC
V: TRBV13
D: TRBD1
J: TRBJ2-7
size: once

CDR3: CASSGPGQGSGANVLTF
DNA: TGTGCCAGCAGTGGGCCGGGACAGGGCTCCGGGGCCAACGTCCTGACTTTC
V: TRBV28
D: TRBD1
J: TRBJ2-6
size: .

CDR3: CASSLNSVNEQFF
DNA: TGTGCCAGCAGCCTCAATTCTGTCAATGAGCAGTTCTTC
V: TRBV9
D: .
J: TRBJ2-1
size: .

CDR3: CASGRQGTNEKLFF
DNA: TGTGCCAGCGGGAGACAGGGAACTAATGAAAAACTGTTTTTT
V: TRBV27
D: TRBD1
J: TRBJ1-4
size: .

CDR3: CASSRQGAQSYEQYF
DNA: TGTGCCAGCAGTCGACAGGGCGCGCAATCCTACGAGCAGTACTTC
V: TRBV28
D: TRBD1
J: TRBJ2-7
size: .

CDR3: CASSDTTGEPQHF
DNA: TGCGCCAGCAGTGATACGACGGGGGAGCCCCAGCATTTT
V: TRBV10-1
D: .
J: TRBJ1-5
size: .

CDR3: CASSAGLAEYNEQFF
DNA: TGTGCCAGCAGCGCGGGACTAGCGGAATACAATGAGCAGTTCTTC
V: TRBV9
D: TRBD2
J: TRBJ2-1
size: .

CDR3: CASSPGGSNTEAFF
DNA: TGTGCCAGCTCACCCGGCGGCTCGAACACTGAAGCTTTCTTT
V: TRBV18
D: .
J: TRBJ1-1
size: .

CDR3: CASSGLAGNEQYF
DNA: TGTGCCAGCAGCGGACTAGCGGGAAACGAGCAGTACTTC
V: TRBV13
D: TRBD2
J: TRBJ2-7
size: .

CDR3: CASSSLAGGYEQYF
DNA: TGTGCCAGCAGCTCACTAGCGGGGGGCTACGAGCAGTACTTC
V: TRBV7-9
D: TRBD2
J: TRBJ2-7
size: .

CDR3: CASSQGRAGGYEQYF
DNA: TGCGCCAGCAGCCAAGGTCGGGCAGGGGGTTATGAGCAGTACTTC
V: TRBV4-1
D: TRBD1
J: TRBJ2-7
size: .

CDR3: CASSLSVGTEAFF
DNA: TGTGCCAGCAGTTTATCAGTGGGCACTGAAGCTTTCTTT
V: TRBV27
D: .
J: TRBJ1-1
size: .

CDR3: CASSETSSGVYEQYF
DNA: TGTGCCAGCAGTGAGACTAGCTCCGGTGTCTACGAGCAGTACTTC
V: TRBV2
D: TRBD2
J: TRBJ2-7
size: few

CDR3: CASSLNGGYEQYF
DNA: TGTGCCAGCAGCTTAAACGGAGGCTACGAGCAGTACTTC
V: TRBV11-3
D: .
J: TRBJ2-7
size: .

CDR3: CASTSGGGSDTQYF
DNA: TGTGCCAGCACTTCCGGCGGGGGTTCAGATACGCAGTATTTT
V: TRBV27
D: TRBD2
J: TRBJ2-3
size: .

CDR3: CATSTGNSYEQYF
DNA: TGTGCCACTTCGACAGGGAACTCCTACGAGCAGTACTTC
V: TRBV10-3
D: TRBD1
J: TRBJ2-7
size: .

CDR3: CASSFSPGASYEQYF
DNA: TGTGCCAGCAGCTTCTCTCCCGGGGCCTCCTACGAGCAGTACTTC
V: TRBV7-9
D: .
J: TRBJ2-7
size: .

CDR3: CASSLIAAGELFF
DNA: TGTGCCAGTAGTCTCATCGCCGCCGGGGAGCTGTTTTTT
V: TRBV19
D: .
J: TRBJ2-2
size: .

CDR3: CASSVHSTGSAYEQYF
DNA: TGTGCCAGCAGTGTCCACTCGACAGGTAGCGCCTACGAGCAGTACTTC
V: TRBV6-1
D: .
J: TRBJ2-7
size: once

CDR3: CASSEEVAFLGELFF
DNA: TGCGCCAGCAGCGAGGAGGTTGCCTTCCTGGGGGAGCTGTTTTTT
V: TRBV5-1
D: .
J: TRBJ2-2
size: .

CDR3: CASSTTGGDGYTF
DNA: TGCGCCAGCAGCACCACAGGAGGCGATGGCTACACCTTC
V: TRBV5-1
D: .
J: TRBJ1-2
size: .

CDR3: CSAGQGSRSYNSPLHF
DNA: TGCAGCGCCGGACAGGGTAGTAGGTCCTATAATTCACCCCTCCACTTT
V: TRBV29-1
D: TRBD1
J: TRBJ1-6
size: .

CDR3: CASSLGGSNEKLFF
DNA: TGTGCCAGCAGTTTAGGGGGCAGTAATGAAAAACTGTTTTTT
V: TRBV27
D: .
J: TRBJ1-4
size: .

CDR3: CAWAEWNEQFF
DNA: TGTGCCTGGGCTGAATGGAATGAGCAGTTCTTC
V: TRBV30
D: .
J: TRBJ2-1
size: .

CDR3: CASSGPNGDEQFF
DNA: TGTGCCAGCAGCGGACCAAATGGCGATGAGCAGTTCTTC
V: TRBV7-9
D: .
J: TRBJ2-1
size: .